This is a list of T cell receptor beta chains from one sample in a study of blood T cells in healthy people across ages. TCRdb reanalysed the 5' RACE reads using MiXCR and keeps one entry per CDR3 protein. Seen here are about 1.5 million distinct CDR3 sequences, about 45% observed once, and the top ten hold 4%. The sample taken for sequencing was blood. These TCRs come from a woman between 18 and 30 years old in good health. Each CDR3 is given with its conserved first and last residue. The D gene is left open where the match is weak. Size is stated for part of the rows, as once, few or many counts, or as a class when the clone is expanded.

D,size,J,V,DNA,CDR3
NA,NA,TRBJ1-2,TRBV6-2/TRBV6-3,TGTGCCAGCAGTTACGGCTTTAACTGTGGCTACACCTTC,CASSYGFNCGYTF
NA,many,TRBJ2-1,TRBV29-1,TGCAGCGTCGCGGGTAGCTCCTACAATGAGCAGTTCTTC,CSVAGSSYNEQFF
NA,NA,TRBJ2-6,TRBV7-9,TGTGCCAGCAGCCTAACGGCTGACAAACACTCTGGGGCCAACGTCCTGACTTTC,CASSLTADKHSGANVLTF
TRBD1,NA,TRBJ2-7,TRBV5-1,TGCGCCAGCAGCGTGGGACAGCATAGCTACGAGCAGTACTTC,CASSVGQHSYEQYF
NA,NA,TRBJ1-4,TRBV4-3,TGCGCCAGCAGCCAAGATCGGGGAGGTAATGAAAAACTGTTTTTT,CASSQDRGGNEKLFF
NA,NA,TRBJ2-3,TRBV5-6,TGTGCCAGCAGCTTGCGCCCATTGGGGCGGGGGCGCACAGATACGCAGTATTTT,CASSLRPLGRGRTDTQYF
TRBD2,NA,TRBJ2-1,TRBV20-1,TGCAGTGCTAGTGTTAGCGGGGGGAACAATGAGCAGTTCTTC,CSASVSGGNNEQFF
NA,NA,TRBJ2-5,TRBV4-1,TGCGCCAGCAGCCAAGATAGCGTGGGAGTTGAGCAGTACTTC,CASSQDSVGVEQYF
NA,NA,TRBJ2-7,TRBV7-2,TGTGCCAGCAGCTCACGGACGGGTCCGGGCGAGCAGTACTTC,CASSSRTGPGEQYF
NA,NA,TRBJ2-5,TRBV5-1,TGCGCCAGCAGCGGCTTGGGGGGATCGGAGACCCAGTACTTC,CASSGLGGSETQYF
NA,NA,TRBJ2-5,TRBV21-1,TGTGCCAGCACCGCCCGGACTAGCGGGAGTAAGAAGGAGGTGGAAGAGACCCAGTACTTC,CASTARTSGSKKEVEETQYF
NA,NA,TRBJ1-1,TRBV7-3,TGTGCCAGCAGCCCCGGAGTCGTTGGTGAAGCTTTCTTT,CASSPGVVGEAFF
TRBD2,few,TRBJ2-5,TRBV20-1,TGCAGTGCTAGCTTTCCGGGGGGAACGACCCAGTACTTC,CSASFPGGTTQYF
NA,NA,TRBJ1-2,TRBV5-1,TGCGCCAGCAGCTTCGCGGGGTATGGCTACACCTTC,CASSFAGYGYTF
NA,NA,TRBJ2-1,TRBV9,TGTGCCAGCAGCGTATATTACAGACCCACCTACAATGAGCAGTTCTTC,CASSVYYRPTYNEQFF
NA,NA,TRBJ2-1,TRBV27,TGTGCCAGCGGGGCGACAGTATACAATGAGCAGTTCTTC,CASGATVYNEQFF
TRBD2,few,TRBJ2-7,TRBV7-4,TGTGCCAGCAGCGCTGGACAGGGAGCCGGGACTAGCGGTTCTACTTCCCTCTACAATGAGCAGTACTTC,CASSAGQGAGTSGSTSLYNEQYF
NA,few,TRBJ2-5,TRBV4-3,TGCGCCAGCAGCCAACGGACAGAGCCAGAGACCCAGTACTTC,CASSQRTEPETQYF
NA,few,TRBJ2-4,TRBV27,TGTGCCAGCAGGGCGGAAAGACTAGCCAAAAACATTCAGTACTTC,CASRAERLAKNIQYF
TRBD2,NA,TRBJ2-1,TRBV18,TGTGCCAGCTCACTCTCGACTCTAGCGGGAAGAGACAATGAGCAGTTCTTC,CASSLSTLAGRDNEQFF
NA,NA,TRBJ2-7,TRBV13,TGTGCCAGCAGTTATTCATTAATCAACCAATACGAGCAGTACTTC,CASSYSLINQYEQYF
NA,NA,TRBJ1-1,TRBV10-3,TGTGCCATCAGTGAGTCGGGAGGGATCGCTGAAGCTTTCTTT,CAISESGGIAEAFF
TRBD2,few,TRBJ2-1,TRBV12-3/TRBV12-4,TGTGCCAGCAGGACTTTTAGCGGGGCCCTTGGGAATGAGCAGTTCTTC,CASRTFSGALGNEQFF
NA,NA,TRBJ2-1,TRBV27,TGTGCCAGCAGTAGTCTTCCCCTATCCAATGAGCAGTTCTTC,CASSSLPLSNEQFF
NA,NA,TRBJ2-5,TRBV9,TGTGCCAGCAGCGTAGCTAGAGAGGGAGAGACCCAGTACTTC,CASSVAREGETQYF
NA,NA,TRBJ1-5,TRBV28,TGTGCCAGCAGTTACAACAGGGAAAGGATTCAGCCCCTGCATTTT,CASSYNRERIQPLHF
NA,few,TRBJ1-2,TRBV4-3,TGCGCCAGCAGCCAAGATCTAAGGGTCCCTGGGTACACCTTC,CASSQDLRVPGYTF
NA,NA,TRBJ2-1,TRBV20-1,TGCAGTGCCGGTACTACTCGCGGACGGGACAATGAGCAGTTCTTC,CSAGTTRGRDNEQFF
TRBD2,NA,TRBJ2-3,TRBV5-1,TGCGCCAGCAGCGGGGGACTAGCGACAGATACGCAGTATTTT,CASSGGLATDTQYF
NA,NA,TRBJ2-4,TRBV24-1,TGTGCCACCAGGGAACGACAGGAGGAGAACATTCAGTACTTC,CATRERQEENIQYF
TRBD1,NA,TRBJ2-7,TRBV13,TGTGCCAGCAGCTTAGGGGGACAGGGGGTCTACGAGCAGTACTTC,CASSLGGQGVYEQYF
TRBD1,few,TRBJ1-5,TRBV28,TGTGCCAGCAGCGAATACAGGGGCCTAGGGAGCAATCAGCCCCAGCATTTT,CASSEYRGLGSNQPQHF
TRBD1,NA,TRBJ2-3,TRBV5-1,TGCGCCAGCGCACAAGGGGTCGGACAGGGGGGAGATACGCAGTATTTT,CASAQGVGQGGDTQYF
NA,NA,TRBJ1-1,TRBV7-9,TGTGCCAGCAGCTTAACCACAGGGCCGAACACTGAAGCTTTCTTT,CASSLTTGPNTEAFF
TRBD1,NA,TRBJ2-7,TRBV5-1,TGCGCCAGCAGCTTACATGAGACAGGGGGCTTCTACGAGCAGTACTTC,CASSLHETGGFYEQYF
NA,NA,TRBJ2-7,TRBV28,TGTGCCAGCAGTTCAGGGGTTGTCTCCTACGAGCAGTACTTC,CASSSGVVSYEQYF
NA,NA,TRBJ2-1,TRBV20-1,TGCAGTGCTAGAGTGAGGAGGGGGGGCTCCCGTGAGCAGTTCTTC,CSARVRRGGSREQFF
NA,NA,TRBJ1-5,TRBV12-3/TRBV12-4,TGTGCCAGCATTTTATGGGGTGGGAATCAGCCCCAGCATTTT,CASILWGGNQPQHF
NA,NA,TRBJ1-1,TRBV29-1,TGCAGCCTTCTCCTGGGAACTGAAGCTTTCTTT,CSLLLGTEAFF
NA,NA,TRBJ2-5,TRBV4-2,TGTGCCAGCAGCCAAGATGTCCGACCTCCACCAAGAGAGACCCAGTACTTC,CASSQDVRPPPRETQYF
TRBD2,NA,TRBJ2-7,TRBV20-1,TGCAGTGCAAGCGGGGAGCGGGGTTTCTACGAGCAGTACTTC,CSASGERGFYEQYF
NA,NA,TRBJ2-1,TRBV6-5,TGTGCCAGCACGTACGGGAATGAGCAGTTCTTC,CASTYGNEQFF
TRBD1,NA,TRBJ1-3,TRBV2,TGTGCCAGCAGGCCGGACAGGCAATTCTCTGGAAACACCATATATTTT,CASRPDRQFSGNTIYF
NA,NA,TRBJ2-7,TRBV7-2,TGTGCCAGCAGCTTATTTCTCCGCGAGCAGTACTTC,CASSLFLREQYF
TRBD1,few,TRBJ1-2,TRBV20-1,TGCAGTGCTAGTCGACAGGGACAGGGGGATTATGGCTACACCTTC,CSASRQGQGDYGYTF
NA,NA,TRBJ2-3,TRBV29-1,TGCAGCGTCGGCCTGAGGCATTCAGATACGCAGTATTTT,CSVGLRHSDTQYF
TRBD1,few,TRBJ2-1,TRBV20-1,TGCAGTGCTAGATTTTCGGACAGGGATTACAATGAGCAGTTCTTC,CSARFSDRDYNEQFF
TRBD1,few,TRBJ2-1,TRBV2,TGTGCCAGCAGTAAGCCGGGACAGGGGAGGCTGGGTGAGCAGTTCTTC,CASSKPGQGRLGEQFF
TRBD1,few,TRBJ1-6,TRBV7-2,TGTGCCAGCAGCTTACAGGGGGCCCAGTATTCACCCCTCCACTTT,CASSLQGAQYSPLHF
TRBD2,NA,TRBJ2-3,TRBV5-1,TGCGCCAGCAGCGTAGCGGGAGATGAAGGTACGCAGTATTTT,CASSVAGDEGTQYF
NA,few,TRBJ2-3,TRBV6-6,TGTGCCAGCAGATGGGGGGCGGGAGCTGGCACAGATACGCAGTATTTT,CASRWGAGAGTDTQYF
NA,NA,TRBJ2-3,TRBV4-3,TGCGCCAGCAGCGAAATAGCGGCTAGCACAGATACGCAGTATTTT,CASSEIAASTDTQYF